This record covers a single T cell receptor (beta chain). Its antigen is not known. A junction boundary mismatches the germline segment, possibly from a read error. This sample was included in a study of identical twins. Broader study findings: For monozygotic twins, models underestimated out-of-frame TCR alpha sharing. Findings depended on cross-sectional statistics rather than tracking the same donors.

In germline, CDR1 is SGHVS, CDR2 FQNEAQ. The CDR3 loop spans 18 amino acids. Template switching, a step in the protocol, added a universal primer site, and cDNA carried unique molecular identifiers. One entry per CDR3 protein results from TCRdb running MiXCR on the 5' RACE reads. The table lists 1.5 million to 2 million distinct CDR3 sequences, under 35% of them singletons, with about 0.27% in the top ten. Input material: cord blood. The receptor comes from a newborn girl in good health. The rearrangement joins TRBV7-8 to TRBJ2-6; 11 positions match TRBD2. This CDR3 reads CASSLHLAGGSGVNVLTF. The CDR3 DNA follows: TGTGCCAGCAGCCTCCATCTAGCGGGGGGCTCTGGGGTCAACGTCCTGACTTTC.